The source of this T cell receptor beta chain is a study of CD8 T cells in ankylosing spondylitis. TCRdb analysed the 5' RACE reads with MiXCR anew, one entry per CDR3 protein. The data contain just under 95,000 distinct CDR3 sequences, about 9.1% of them singletons. The table lists this clonotype with many counts. The CDR3 is 16 residues long. V trimming: 2 bases; J trimming: 5 bases; junction bases outside the gene matches: 10. CDR1 SGDLS and CDR2 YYNGEE come from the germline V gene. The receptor's source is a male donor with ankylosing spondylitis or in good health (not recorded which). V gene TRBV9 combines with J gene TRBJ2-5; 9 bases line up with TRBD2. Sample: blood, either unsorted or a sorted T cell fraction (not recorded which). As DNA, the CDR3 is TGTGCCAGCAGCGTCCTAAGCGGGGGGACCGCGGAGACCCAGTACTTC. It specifies CASSVLSGGTAETQYF.